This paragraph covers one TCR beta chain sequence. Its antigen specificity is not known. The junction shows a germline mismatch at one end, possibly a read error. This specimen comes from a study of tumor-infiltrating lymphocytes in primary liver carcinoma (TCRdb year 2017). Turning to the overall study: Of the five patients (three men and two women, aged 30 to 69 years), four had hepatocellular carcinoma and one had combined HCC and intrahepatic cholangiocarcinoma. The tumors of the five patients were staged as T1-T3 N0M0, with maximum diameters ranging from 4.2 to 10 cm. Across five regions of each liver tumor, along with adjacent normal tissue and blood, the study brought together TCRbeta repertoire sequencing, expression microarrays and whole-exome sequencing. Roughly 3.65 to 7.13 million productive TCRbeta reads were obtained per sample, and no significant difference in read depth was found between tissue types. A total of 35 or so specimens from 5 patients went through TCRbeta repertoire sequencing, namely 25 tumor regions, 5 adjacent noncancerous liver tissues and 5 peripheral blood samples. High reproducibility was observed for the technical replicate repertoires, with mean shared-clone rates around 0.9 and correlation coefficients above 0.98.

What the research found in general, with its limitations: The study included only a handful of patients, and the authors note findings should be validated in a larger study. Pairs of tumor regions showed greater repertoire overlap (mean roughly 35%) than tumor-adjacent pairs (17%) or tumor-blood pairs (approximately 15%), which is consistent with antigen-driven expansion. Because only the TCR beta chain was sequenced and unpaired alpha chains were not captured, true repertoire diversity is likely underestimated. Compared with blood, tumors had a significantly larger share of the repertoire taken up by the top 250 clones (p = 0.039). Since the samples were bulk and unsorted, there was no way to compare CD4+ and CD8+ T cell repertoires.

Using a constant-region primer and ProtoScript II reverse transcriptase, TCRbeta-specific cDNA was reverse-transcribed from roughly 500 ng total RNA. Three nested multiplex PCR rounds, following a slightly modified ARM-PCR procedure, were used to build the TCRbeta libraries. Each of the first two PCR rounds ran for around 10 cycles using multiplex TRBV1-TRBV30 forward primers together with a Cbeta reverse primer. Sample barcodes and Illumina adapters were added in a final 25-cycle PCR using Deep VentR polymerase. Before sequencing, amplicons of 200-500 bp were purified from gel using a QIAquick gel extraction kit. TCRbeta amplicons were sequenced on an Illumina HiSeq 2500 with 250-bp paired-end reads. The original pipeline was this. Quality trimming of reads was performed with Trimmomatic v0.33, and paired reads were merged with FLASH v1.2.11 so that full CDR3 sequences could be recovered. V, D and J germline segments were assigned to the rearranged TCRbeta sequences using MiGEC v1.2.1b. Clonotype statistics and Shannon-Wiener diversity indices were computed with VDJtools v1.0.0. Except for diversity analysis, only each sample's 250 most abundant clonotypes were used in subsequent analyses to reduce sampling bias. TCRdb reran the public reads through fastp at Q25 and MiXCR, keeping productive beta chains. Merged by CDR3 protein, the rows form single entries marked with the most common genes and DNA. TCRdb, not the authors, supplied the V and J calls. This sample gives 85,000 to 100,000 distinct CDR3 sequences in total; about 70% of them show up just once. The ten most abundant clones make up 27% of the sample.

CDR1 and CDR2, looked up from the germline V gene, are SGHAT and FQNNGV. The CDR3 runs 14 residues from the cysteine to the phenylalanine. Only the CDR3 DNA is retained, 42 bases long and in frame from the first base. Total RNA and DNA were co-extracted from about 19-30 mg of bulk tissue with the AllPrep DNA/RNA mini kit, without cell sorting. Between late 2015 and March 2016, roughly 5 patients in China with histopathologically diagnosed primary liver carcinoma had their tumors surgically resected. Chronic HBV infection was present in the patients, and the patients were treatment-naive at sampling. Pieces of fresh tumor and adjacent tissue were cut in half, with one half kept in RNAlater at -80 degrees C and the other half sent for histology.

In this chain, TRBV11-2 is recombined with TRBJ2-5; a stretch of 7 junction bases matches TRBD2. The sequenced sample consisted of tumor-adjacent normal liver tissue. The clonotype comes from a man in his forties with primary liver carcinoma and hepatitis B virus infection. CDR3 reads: CASSRDYHHETQYF. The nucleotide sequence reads TGTGCCAGTAGCCGGGACTACCACCATGAGACCCAGTACTTC. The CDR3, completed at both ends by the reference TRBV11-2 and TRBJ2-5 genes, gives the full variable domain EAGVAQSPRYKIIEKRQSVAFWCNPISGHATLYWYQQILGQGPKLLIQFQNNGVVDDSQLPKDRFSAERLKGVDSTLKIQPAKLEDSAVYLCASSRDYHHETQYFGPGTRLLVL.